This T cell receptor (beta chain) was recovered during a study of OX40 agonist ivuxolimab in advanced cancers. Concerning the study at large: Ivuxolimab, which targeted the costimulatory receptor OX40 (CD134), was an agonistic, fully human IgG2 monoclonal antibody. Intravenous ivuxolimab was administered to patients every 2 weeks at six dose levels: 0.01, 0.1, 0.3, 1.5, 3 and 10 mg/kg. Of the roughly 50 dose-escalation patients, hepatocellular carcinoma was present in approximately 20, melanoma in about 15, renal cell carcinoma in 9 and head and neck cancer in 9. A male proportion of around 80% and a mean age of approximately 55 years, ranging from about 20 to 85, were recorded for the dose-escalation cohort. Patients were allowed to have had prior anti-PD-1, anti-PD-L1 or anti-CTLA-4 therapy, and 40% to 45% of the dose-escalation patients had previously received checkpoint inhibitors. Three dose-escalation patients achieved partial responses, one with hepatocellular carcinoma and two with cutaneous melanoma. The point of sequencing TCRbeta in the periphery was to test whether ivuxolimab changed TCR sequence diversity and drove clonal T-cell expansion. The paper reports the monotherapy dose-escalation portion (N = 52 patients) of the phase I ivuxolimab trial. Broad study findings and their caveats: Partial responders in the 0.1-3.0 mg/kg groups had among the lowest normalized peripheral clonal expansion, especially among CD8+ T cells. At doses from 0.1 to 3.0 mg/kg, clonal expansion was seen in both CD4+ and CD8+ blood T cells between baseline and week 6. On average, CD8+ T cells showed more expanded clones than CD4+ T cells after ivuxolimab. The antigen specificity of the clonally expanded peripheral T cells was not determined. Low levels of normalized T-cell clonal expansion were also seen in some patients who did not respond.

To note about this clone: What antigen it recognizes has not been identified. Nothing much larger sits one base from this clone, and base qualities are not available.

Patients with autoimmune disease history or receiving systemic immunosuppression were excluded from the trial. Peripheral blood for TCR sequencing was collected from all dose cohorts at baseline, on cycle 4 day 1, and on cycle 7 day 1. Samples were obtained from an open-label, multicenter, first-in-human phase I dose-escalation trial of ivuxolimab. Adults with locally advanced or metastatic head and neck squamous cell, hepatocellular, melanoma or renal cell carcinoma were enrolled in the trial. Before TCR sequencing, CD4+ T cells and CD8+ T cells were sorted from peripheral blood as separate populations. For sequencing of the TCRbeta CDR3 region, genomic DNA was extracted from the sorted cells. The immunoSEQ Assay was used for sequencing of TCRbeta CDR3 regions. Not all clones reach the TCRdb copy of this immuneACCESS table, which keeps in-frame sequences only. Checked studies attribute under half of the gap to unresolved V genes and leave the rest unexplained. This sample is represented by 35,000 or so clones; around three quarters of them were singletons. The ten largest clones add up to roughly 23% of the sample.

There are 15 amino acids in the CDR3, from cysteine to phenylalanine inclusive. This entry keeps only the CDR3 DNA: 45 bases, framed from base 1. CDR1 and CDR2 are drawn from the germline V gene: SGHAT, FQNNGV. The germline V end is reduced by 1 base and the J end by 7 bases; junction bases left unmatched: 3. In this chain, TRBV11-2 is recombined with TRBJ2-1, with 11 junctional bases fitting TRBD2. This TCR was recovered from an adult with an advanced solid tumor such as melanoma, head and neck, liver or kidney cancer. Sequenced material: CD4+ or CD8+ T cells sorted from blood, taken in a trial of the OX40 agonist ivuxolimab. The DNA is TGTGCCAGCAGCTTAGGGATAGCGGGGGGGAATGAGCAGTTCTTC. This translates into CASSLGIAGGNEQFF.